This note documents a single TCR beta chain sequence. This entry is derived from a study of shared T cell receptors in the human thymus. Generated by immunoSEQ multiplex PCR, the TCRdb table keeps only in-frame clones and is missing some. The table shows more than 300,000 clones, with more than 85% occurring only once. The material sequenced was thymocytes. This sequence originates from a human donor.

CDR3 in DNA: TGTGCCTGCTATACGAACACCGGGGAGCTGTTTTTT. As protein: CACYTNTGELFF. The chain employs TRBV7-3 and TRBJ2-2; unclear D gene. V was clipped by 11 bases and J by 0 bases, with 7 bases between them. CDR3 length: 12 amino acids. The germline gives CDR1 SGHTA, CDR2 FQGTGA.